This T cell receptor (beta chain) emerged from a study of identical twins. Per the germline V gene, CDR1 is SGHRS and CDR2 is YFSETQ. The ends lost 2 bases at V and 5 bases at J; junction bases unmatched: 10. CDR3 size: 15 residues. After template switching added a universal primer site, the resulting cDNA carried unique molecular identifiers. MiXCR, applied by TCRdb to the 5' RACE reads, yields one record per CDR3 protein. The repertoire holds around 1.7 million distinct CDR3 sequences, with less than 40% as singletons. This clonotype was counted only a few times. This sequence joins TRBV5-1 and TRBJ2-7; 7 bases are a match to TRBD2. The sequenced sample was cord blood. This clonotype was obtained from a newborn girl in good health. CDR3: CASSLAGQTIDEQYF. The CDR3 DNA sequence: TGCGCCAGCAGCTTAGCGGGGCAAACTATAGACGAGCAGTACTTC.